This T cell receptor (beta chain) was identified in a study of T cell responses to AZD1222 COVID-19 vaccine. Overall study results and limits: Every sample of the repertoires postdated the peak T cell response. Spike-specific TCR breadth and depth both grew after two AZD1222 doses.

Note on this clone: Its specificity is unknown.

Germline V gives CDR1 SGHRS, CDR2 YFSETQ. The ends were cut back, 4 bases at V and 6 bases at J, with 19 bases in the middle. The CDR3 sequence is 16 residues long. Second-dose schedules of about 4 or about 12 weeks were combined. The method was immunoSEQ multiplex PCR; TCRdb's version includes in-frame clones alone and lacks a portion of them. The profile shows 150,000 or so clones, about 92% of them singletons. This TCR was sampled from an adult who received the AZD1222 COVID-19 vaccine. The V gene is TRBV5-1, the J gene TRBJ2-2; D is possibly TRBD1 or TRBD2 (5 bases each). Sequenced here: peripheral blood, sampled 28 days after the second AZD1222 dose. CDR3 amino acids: CASSRGPEAVSGELFF. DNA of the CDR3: TGCGCCAGCAGCCGGGGCCCCGAAGCGGTTTCCGGGGAGCTGTTTTTT. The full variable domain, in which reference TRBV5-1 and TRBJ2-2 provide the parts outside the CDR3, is KAGVTQTPRYLIKTRGQQVTLSCSPISGHRSVSWYQQTPGQGLQFLFEYFSETQRNKGNFPGRFSGRQFSNSRSEMNVSTLELGDSALYLCASSRGPEAVSGELFFGEGSRLTVL.